One sample yielded the 7 T cell receptor beta chains listed below, sequenced in a study of a mutant IDH1 vaccine in newly diagnosed glioma. Profiling relied on immunoSEQ multiplex PCR, and the TCRdb table lists in-frame clones only, not all of them. The sample lists about 60,000 clones; 70% to 85% were seen once. This sample's time point: week 11, during vaccination. The study gave 300 ug of mutant IDH1 20-mer peptide per vaccine dose, with topical imiquimod. Antigens of these TCRs are unknown. Sequencing was performed on PBMCs, taken from a glioma patient whose treatment included an IDH1 peptide vaccine. The receptors here all came from a man aged 30 to 39 with glioma.

CDR3 amino acids: CASSRLAGGNEQFF. As DNA, the CDR3 is TGTGCCAGCAGTCGACTAGCGGGAGGCAATGAGCAGTTCTTC. The chain joins TRBV28 to TRBJ2-1; 13 nucleotides line up with TRBD2. Germline V gives CDR1 MDHEN, CDR2 SYDVKM. V was pared by 5 bases and J by 6 bases, with 1 base of the junction left unmatched. The CDR3 extends over 14 amino acids.

This chain connects TRBV10-3 to TRBJ2-1; TRBD1 agrees at 11 bases. CDR1 ENHRY and CDR2 SYGVKD come from the germline V gene. The CDR3 is made up of 13 amino acids. With 7 bases clipped from V and 9 bases from J, the junction kept 5 bases outside the gene matches. CDR3 sequence reads: CAITSDRGLEQFF. The CDR3 DNA reads as TGTGCCATCACCTCGGACAGGGGGCTTGAGCAGTTCTTC.

The chain employs TRBV27 and TRBJ2-1; 7 bases agree with TRBD1. Germline V CDR1 and CDR2: MNHEY, SMNVEV (reference sequence). The CDR3 has 13 amino acids. The V and J ends lost 2 bases and 7 bases, in that order; junction bases with no gene match: 2. CDR3 nucleotide sequence: TGTGCCAGCAGTTTAGGGGGACAGAATGAGCAGTTCTTC. Translating it yields CASSLGGQNEQFF.

V is TRBV2 and J is TRBJ1-4; 7 positions agree with TRBD1. The V segment lost 5 bases and the J segment 6 bases; nucleotides outside the gene matches: 6. This CDR3 has 14 residues. CDR1 is SNHLY and CDR2 is FYNNEI in the germline V gene. CDR3 loop: CASSSGTEDEKLFF. The CDR3 nucleotides read TGTGCCAGCAGTTCCGGGACAGAGGATGAAAAACTGTTTTTT.

The genes are TRBV6-5 and TRBJ1-1; D is perhaps TRBD1 (6 bases). This CDR3 is built from 13 residues. Trimming pared 3 bases from V and 5 bases from J, leaving 10 bases between. Germline V gene data show CDR1 as MNHEY and CDR2 as SVGAGI. The CDR3 protein is CASSYDRTTEAFF. For the CDR3, the DNA is TGTGCCAGCAGTTATGACAGGACGACTGAAGCTTTCTTT.

The chain uses TRBV10-3 and TRBJ1-3; D unresolved. The CDR3 has 16 residues. The germline V and J ends were trimmed by 3 bases and 2 bases, with 14 bases remaining between them. Germline assignment: CDR1 ENHRY and CDR2 SYGVKD. Here the CDR3 reads CAISDPRMGTGNTIYF. CDR3 nucleotide sequence: TGTGCCATCAGTGACCCCCGGATGGGGACTGGAAACACCATATATTTT.

The chain has TRBV4-1 and TRBJ2-3; TRBD2 matches 9 bases. The CDR3 contains 18 residues. Germline CDR1 is MGHRA and CDR2 is YSYEKL. With 0 bases clipped from V and 2 bases from J, the junction kept 9 bases outside the gene matches. CDR3 coding DNA: TGCGCCAGCAGCCAAGAAGTGGCGCGGGGGGGTAACACAGATACGCAGTATTTT. Encoded protein: CASSQEVARGGNTDTQYF.